Each of the 19 T cell receptor beta chains below was sequenced from the same sample in a study of brain T cells in children with intractable seizures (dated by TCRdb to about 2021). What the time point label conveys for this sample: resected brain tissue, or blood drawn just prior to surgery. The library was produced with the immunoSEQ multiplex PCR assay. The source is immuneACCESS, and TCRdb retained only in-frame sequences with V and J called. Part of the clones is not carried over; for the studies checked, unresolved V genes explain less than half of this, and the remainder is unexplained. This sample comprises tens of thousands of clones, 90% to 95% of them detected only once. The ten largest clonotypes hold about 6% of the sample. Sequencing used peripheral blood, obtained at surgery. The receptor set was obtained from a boy aged 10-17 years with focal cortical dysplasia and intractable seizures.

J is TRBJ2-3 and V is TRBV27; D not resolved. The V gene lost 0 bases and the J gene lost 2 bases, with 21 bases spanning the gap. Germline CDR1 is MNHEY and CDR2 is SMNVEV (reference sequence). The CDR3 has 19 amino acids. The CDR3 DNA sequence: TGTGCCAGCAGTTTATCGTCCCCTGGACCTTCTGTCTTCACAGATACGCAGTATTTT. Amino acid sequence: CASSLSSPGPSVFTDTQYF.

CDR3: CASSPGLAVNEQFF. The CDR3 DNA reads as TGTGCCAGCAGTCCGGGACTAGCGGTTAATGAGCAGTTCTTC. This chain uses TRBV11-3 with TRBJ2-1; TRBD2 matches at 11 bases. Per germline, CDR1 SGHNT and CDR2 YENEEA. Trimming removed 6 bases from V and 7 bases from J; junction bases left unmatched: 5. The length of the CDR3 is 14 residues.

The chain carries TRBV15 and TRBJ1-2; TRBD1 is a possible D gene (6 bases). Trimming cost V 0 bases and J 3 bases, with 20 bases left between them. In germline, CDR1 is LNHNV, CDR2 YYDKDF (reference sequence). This CDR3 region has 18 residues. As DNA, the CDR3 is TGTGCCACCAGCAGAGAGGCAGGGGTCTCCGGGTCCTACTATGGCTACACCTTC. Translating it yields CATSREAGVSGSYYGYTF.

The chain recombines TRBV11-2 with TRBJ2-1; the D gene is possibly TRBD1 (6 bases). Trimming pared 2 bases from V and 2 bases from J, leaving 10 bases between. The germline V gene has CDR1 SGHAT and CDR2 FQNNGV. This CDR3 has 15 amino acids. CDR3: CASSLNRVTYNEQFF. In DNA form, the CDR3 reads TGTGCCAGCAGCTTAAACAGGGTGACCTACAATGAGCAGTTCTTC.

The chain recombines TRBV7-6 with TRBJ2-3; D may be TRBD2 (5 bases). This CDR3 contains 17 residues. Germline V CDR1 and CDR2: SGHVS, FNYEAQ. V lost 0 bases to trimming and J lost 0 bases, with 13 bases between them. The CDR3 DNA reads TGTGCCAGCAGCTTAGCTCGCGGAGGAACTAGCACAGATACGCAGTATTTT. Translating it yields CASSLARGGTSTDTQYF.

DNA for the CDR3: TGTGCCAGTAGTAGGGCTTACACAGATACGCAGTATTTT. It codes for CASSRAYTDTQYF. The chain uses TRBV19 and TRBJ2-3, with D hard to call. The CDR3 sequence is 13 residues long. CDR1 is LNHDA, CDR2 SQIVND, per germline (reference sequence). Trimming pared 4 bases from V and 2 bases from J, leaving 7 bases between.

The V gene is TRBV2, the J gene TRBJ1-1; D call uncertain. V was trimmed by 7 bases and J by 8 bases, leaving 14 bases between them. The CDR3 contains 12 residues. CDR1 and CDR2 (germline): SNHLY, FYNNEI. The CDR3 loop reads CASMEESVEAFF. CDR3 nucleotide sequence: TGTGCCAGCATGGAGGAGTCTGTGGAAGCTTTCTTT.

The chain joins TRBV5-6 to TRBJ2-7, with D unresolved. Trimming took 4 bases from V and 4 from J, leaving 12 bases between them. CDR3 length: 13 amino acids. Germline-derived CDR1 and CDR2 are SGHDT and YYEEEE. In nucleotides, the CDR3 is TGTGCCAGCAGCACCGGTACCCAATACGAGCAGTACGTC. The encoded protein is CASSTGTQYEQYV.

This clone was picked up a small number of times. The CDR3: CASSQEGGNTEAFF. In nucleotides, the CDR3 is TGCGCCAGCAGCCAAGAAGGGGGGAACACTGAAGCTTTCTTT. The chain combines TRBV4-1 with TRBJ1-1, with D perhaps matching TRBD1 (6 bases). V was shortened by 0 bases and J by 1 base, with 6 bases between the two germline ends. The CDR3 runs 14 residues. Germline values: CDR1 MGHRA, CDR2 YSYEKL.

The V call is TRBV24-1, the J call TRBJ2-1; TRBD2 is a possible D gene (5 bases). CDR1 KGHDR and CDR2 SFDVKD come from the germline V gene. This CDR3 contains 14 residues. V lost 1 base to trimming and J lost 10 bases, with 13 bases between them. The CDR3 is CATSDFTSSGEQFF. The CDR3 nucleotides read TGTGCCACCAGTGATTTCACATCTTCGGGGGAGCAGTTCTTC.

CDR3 region: CASSIAGENTGELFF. CDR3 bases: TGTGCCAGCAGCATCGCAGGGGAGAACACCGGGGAGCTGTTTTTT. This rearrangement joins TRBV5-4 to TRBJ2-2; D is perhaps TRBD1 (6 bases). The CDR3 runs to 15 residues. Trimming removed 4 bases at V and 1 base at J, with 11 bases between. CDR1 and CDR2 from the germline V gene are SGHNT and YYREEE (reference sequence).

The V and J genes are TRBV2 and TRBJ1-2, with D unresolved. Per the germline V gene, CDR1 is SNHLY and CDR2 is FYNNEI. The CDR3 extends over 13 amino acids. Trimming pared 4 bases from V and 8 bases from J, leaving 14 bases between. CDR3 in DNA: TGTGCCAGCAGTGGGGGTTCCCACGAGGGCTACACCTTC. As protein: CASSGGSHEGYTF.

The rearrangement links TRBV5-8 to TRBJ1-4; possible D gene TRBD1, 6 bases. The CDR3 spans 15 residues. Trimming pared 0 bases from V and 0 bases from J, leaving 6 bases between. Germline lookup yields CDR1 SGHTS and CDR2 YDEGEE. The CDR3 sequence is CASSLGQATNEKLFF. The CDR3 nucleotides are TGTGCCAGCAGCTTGGGACAGGCAACTAATGAAAAACTGTTTTTT.

The V and J genes are TRBV5-5 and TRBJ1-2; D unresolved. Per germline, CDR1 SGHKS and CDR2 YYEKEE (reference sequence). Deletions cut 1 base from V and 0 bases from J, with 7 bases between. CDR3 length equals 14 residues. This chain's CDR3 is CASSLNGANYGYTF. CDR3 nucleotides: TGTGCCAGCAGCTTGAACGGAGCTAACTATGGCTACACCTTC. The entire variable domain, with the rest obtained from reference TRBV5-5 and TRBJ1-2, is as follows: DAGVTQSPTHLIKTRGQQVTLRCSPISGHKSVSWYQQVLGQGPQFIFQYYEKEERGRGNFPDRFSARQFPNYSSELNVNALLLGDSALYLCASSLNGANYGYTFGSGTRLTVV.

The chain links TRBV5-1 to TRBJ2-7; D could derive from TRBD1 or TRBD2 (5 bases each). This CDR3 spans 14 amino acids. The germline V and J ends were trimmed by 2 bases and 0 bases, with 9 bases remaining between them. Germline V CDR1 and CDR2: SGHRS, YFSETQ. The DNA of the CDR3 is TGCGCCAGCAGCTTATTGGGGGTCTCCTACGAGCAGTACTTC. Translating it yields CASSLLGVSYEQYF.

V is TRBV5-1 and J is TRBJ2-3; possibly TRBD1 for D (5 bases). Trimming cost V 4 bases and J 1 base, with 16 bases left between them. There are 16 residues in the CDR3. Germline CDR1 reads SGHRS; CDR2 reads YFSETQ. CDR3 sequence (DNA): TGCGCCAGCAGCGACCAGGGTTCGTTGGGCACAGATACGCAGTATTTT. Protein product: CASSDQGSLGTDTQYF.

The chain couples TRBV13 to TRBJ2-1; tentative D call: TRBD2 (6 bases). The germline V and J ends were trimmed by 6 bases and 7 bases, with 16 bases remaining between them. In germline, CDR1 is PRHDT, CDR2 FYEKMQ (reference sequence). The CDR3 runs 14 residues. CDR3 sequence reads: CASRGRDSANEQFF. As DNA, the CDR3 is TGTGCCAGCAGAGGTCGGGACTCAGCTAATGAGCAGTTCTTC.

In its sample, this clone was seen a few times. The chain has TRBV7-9 and TRBJ1-2; D remains unclear. The CDR3 has 14 amino acids. Trimming pared 1 base from V and 6 bases from J, leaving 12 bases between. CDR1 is SEHNR and CDR2 is FQNEAQ in the germline V gene (reference sequence). This CDR3 reads CASSLVPGDNGYTF. In DNA form, the CDR3 reads TGTGCCAGCAGCTTAGTTCCGGGTGATAATGGCTACACCTTC.

This sequence joins TRBV29-1 and TRBJ1-2, with a possible D match to TRBD1 (6 bases). The V gene's germline CDR1 is SQVTM and CDR2 ANQGSEA. The germline V and J ends were trimmed by 3 bases and 0 bases, with 14 bases remaining between them. This CDR3 has 15 residues. The CDR3 region is CSVDEGQGPNYGYTF. CDR3 bases: TGCAGCGTTGATGAAGGGCAGGGGCCTAACTATGGCTACACCTTC.